The 14 T cell receptor beta chains presented below share a single source sample, sequenced in a study of cytomegalovirus exposure and HLA in healthy donors. PCR was performed using 60 Vbeta and 13 Jbeta primers. Libraries were prepared by immunoSEQ multiplex PCR; TCRdb keeps only in-frame clonotypes and omits some of them. This sample has approximately 200,000 clones, with 65% to 90% found just once. Source material: PBMCs. The receptors were gathered from a woman aged 45-65 years in good health and CMV-seronegative.

This chain uses TRBV30 with TRBJ1-1; TRBD1 matches at 8 bases. Germline loops: CDR1 GTSNPN, CDR2 SVGIG (reference sequence). V gave up 5 bases and J gave up 3 bases; unmatched junction bases: 5. The CDR3 loop spans 13 amino acids. CDR3 in amino acids: CAWSDRGDTEAFF. The CDR3 DNA sequence: TGTGCCTGGTCCGACAGGGGCGACACTGAAGCTTTCTTT. Together with reference TRBV30 and TRBJ1-1, the CDR3 gives the full variable domain: SQTIHQWPATLVQPVGSPLSLECTVEGTSNPNLYWYRQAAGRGLQLLFYSVGIGQISSEVPQNLSASRPQDRQFILSSKKLLLSDSGFYLCAWSDRGDTEAFFGQGTRLTVV.

This clone appeared a few times. The chain carries TRBV30 and TRBJ1-1; no reliable D call. CDR1 and CDR2 from the germline V gene are GTSNPN and SVGIG (reference sequence). The V gene lost 3 bases and the J gene lost 4 bases, with 12 bases spanning the gap. CDR3 size: 13 residues. CDR3 in amino acids: CAWRSLRITEAFF. The CDR3 region has the DNA TGTGCCTGGAGAAGCCTCAGGATCACTGAAGCTTTCTTT. Looking up the rest from reference TRBV30 and TRBJ1-1 gives the full variable domain: SQTIHQWPATLVQPVGSPLSLECTVEGTSNPNLYWYRQAAGRGLQLLFYSVGIGQISSEVPQNLSASRPQDRQFILSSKKLLLSDSGFYLCAWRSLRITEAFFGQGTRLTVV.

The CDR3 protein is CASSLTEGLANYGYTF. CDR3 sequence (DNA): TGTGCCAGCAGTCTAACCGAGGGTCTAGCTAACTATGGCTACACCTTC. The V call is TRBV27, the J call TRBJ1-2; D gene unclear. Deletions cut 5 bases from V and 0 bases from J, with 16 bases between. Germline V gene sequence: CDR1 MNHEY, CDR2 SMNVEV (reference sequence). The CDR3 sequence is 16 residues long.

This rearrangement joins TRBV30 to TRBJ2-2, with D unresolved. Looked up from germline, CDR1 is GTSNPN and CDR2 is SVGIG (reference sequence). Trimming removed 1 base at V and 4 bases at J, with 7 bases between. CDR3 length equals 13 residues. The CDR3 DNA reads TGTGCCTGGAGTGACTCGGGCACCGGGGAGCTGTTTTTT. Translating gives CAWSDSGTGELFF.

The rearrangement links TRBV2 to TRBJ1-1; D gene ambiguous. The ends were cut back, 10 bases at V and 4 bases at J, with 16 bases in the middle. The CDR3 spans 13 residues. Germline V gene data show CDR1 as SNHLY and CDR2 as FYNNEI. The CDR3 region has the DNA TGTGCCACCTCTGAGCCCGAGGGCACTGAAGCTTTCTTT. Protein sequence: CATSEPEGTEAFF.

The chain recombines TRBV6-9 with TRBJ2-2, with D possibly matching TRBD2 (6 bases). V lost 6 bases to trimming and J lost 5 bases, with 13 bases between them. CDR3 size: 14 residues. CDR1 MNHGY and CDR2 SVAAGI come from the germline V gene. CDR3 sequence (DNA): TGTGCCAGCAGCTACGGGACTCCGACCGGGGAGCTGTTTTTT. Amino acid sequence: CASSYGTPTGELFF.

This rearrangement joins TRBV5-1 to TRBJ2-7, with 14 bases aligning to TRBD2. Germline-derived CDR1 and CDR2 are SGHRS and YFSETQ. V dropped 4 bases and J dropped 6; count of bases not matched to a gene: 6. This CDR3 is built from 15 residues. This CDR3 reads CASSTGLAGELEQYF. The CDR3 nucleotides read TGCGCCAGCAGCACGGGACTAGCGGGGGAGCTCGAGCAGTACTTC.

The chain recombines TRBV20-1 with TRBJ2-5; D gene ambiguous. Trimming pared 7 bases from V and 7 bases from J, leaving 13 bases between. Looked up from germline, CDR1 is DFQATT and CDR2 is SNEGSKA (reference sequence). The CDR3 sequence is 11 residues long. This CDR3 reads CSGTIVGTQYF. The CDR3 DNA sequence: TGCAGTGGAACGATCGTCGGGACCCAGTACTTC.

As regards this clone: One end of the junction does not line up with germline, which may come from a read error. The J gene is TRBJ2-7, the V gene TRBV9; 8 nucleotides agree with TRBD1. From germline, CDR1 is SGDLS and CDR2 YYNGEE. The CDR3 runs to 10 residues. In nucleotides, the CDR3 is TGTGCCAGGCGCCAGGGGGCGAGGGACTTC. Translating gives CARRQGARDF.

The chain carries TRBV27 and TRBJ2-7; 10 bases agree with TRBD2. The last part of the DNA fits TRBJ2-5 better; the J call may be wrong. Germline V lookup: CDR1 MNHEY, CDR2 SMNVEV (reference sequence). This CDR3 is built from 16 residues. The CDR3 DNA reads as TGTGCCAGCAGCCCTCGAGCTAGCGGGAGTGGGGAGACCCAGTACTTC. Encoded protein: CASSPRASGSGETQYF.

The table lists this clone with a count of one. V and J are TRBV5-1 and TRBJ1-4; 7 positions match TRBD1. In germline, CDR1 is SGHRS, CDR2 YFSETQ. The CDR3 runs 14 residues. Unmatched junction bases numbered 4, after V lost 5 bases and J lost 3 bases. CDR3 nucleotides: TGCGCCAGCAGAGGGGGCACGGCTAATGAAAAACTGTTTTTT. Its protein product is CASRGGTANEKLFF.

The V and J genes are TRBV11-2 and TRBJ1-2; maybe TRBD1 (6 bases). Germline V lookup: CDR1 SGHAT, CDR2 FQNNGV. The CDR3 consists of 18 residues. V shed 5 bases and J shed 8 bases, with 30 bases lying between them. CDR3 bases: TGTGCCAGCAGCACAGACCCCCCCATTGCCGGGACACCGGGGGGCTACACCTTC. It specifies CASSTDPPIAGTPGGYTF.

V and J are TRBV7-2 and TRBJ2-6; D is perhaps TRBD1 (5 bases). Per the germline V gene, CDR1 is SGHTA and CDR2 is FQGNSA. The CDR3 contains 18 residues. V lost 5 bases and J 2 bases, leaving 19 bases between the germline ends. CDR3 protein: CASSHLSQGIAGANVLTF. The CDR3 DNA reads TGTGCCAGCAGCCACTTAAGCCAGGGTATCGCTGGGGCCAACGTCCTGACTTTC.

In DNA form, the CDR3 reads TGTGCCAGCAGCCCCAGACCCGGACATATTGGCAATCAGCCCCAGCATTTT. It specifies CASSPRPGHIGNQPQHF. The chain couples TRBV11-1 to TRBJ1-5; maybe TRBD1 (5 bases). The CDR3 spans 17 residues. Germline V CDR1 and CDR2: SGHAT, FQDESV (reference sequence). V lost 5 bases, J lost 2 bases, and 19 bases lay in between.